This T cell receptor (beta chain) was captured in a study of molecular identifiers for immune sequencing clone quantification. TCR libraries were built in bulk with a published protocol and specific TCR primers. Each CDR3 protein is one row after TCRdb ran MiXCR on the PCR reads. The sample contains some 70,000 distinct CDR3 sequences, roughly 18% of which appear only once. Study-wide points: Should identical TCR molecules share a barcode, the sizes of highly expanded clones could be underestimated. Beyond 20 RNA copies, clones held over 99% of effector molecules, compared with under 1% in naive cells.

Trimming at V came to 0 bases and at J to 7 bases, leaving 10 bases not matched to a gene. This CDR3 has 17 amino acids. Germline V gene lookup returns CDR1 KGHSH and CDR2 LQKENI. This clonotype was found a few times. Its target is unknown. Naive CD8 sequencing libraries were generated from 20,000 to 1,000,000 sorted cells, with 10%, 30% or 50% RNA as input. The TCR originated in a human donor in good health. Some libraries in this study had Jurkat cell RNA spiked in. The chain uses TRBV18 and TRBJ2-1; 9 bases are a match to TRBD2. Sequenced sample: naive CD8+ T cells from blood, with Jurkat cell RNA spiked in. This sample's subset: FACS-sorted CD8+CD4-CCR7+CD45RA+ naive T cells. The CDR3 DNA is TGTGCCAGCTCACCACCAACGGTTGGACTAGCGTCGAATGAGCAGTTCTTC. Its protein is CASSPPTVGLASNEQFF.